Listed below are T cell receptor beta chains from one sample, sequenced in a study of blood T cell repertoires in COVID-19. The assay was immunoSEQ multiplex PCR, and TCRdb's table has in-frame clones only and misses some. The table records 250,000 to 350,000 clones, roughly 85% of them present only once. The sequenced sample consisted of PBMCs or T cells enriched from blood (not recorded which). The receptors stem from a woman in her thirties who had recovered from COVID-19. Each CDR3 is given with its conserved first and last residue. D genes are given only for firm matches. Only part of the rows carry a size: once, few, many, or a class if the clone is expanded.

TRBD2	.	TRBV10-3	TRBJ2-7	CAISEVALAGGFYEQYF	TGTGCCATCAGTGAGGTGGCGCTAGCGGGAGGCTTTTATGAGCAGTACTTC
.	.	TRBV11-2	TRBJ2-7	CASSLEAGRGYEQYF	TGTGCCAGCAGCTTAGAGGCCGGGAGAGGCTACGAGCAGTACTTC
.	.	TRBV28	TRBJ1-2	CASSSGVYGYTF	TGTGCCAGCAGTTCGGGGGTCTATGGCTACACCTTC
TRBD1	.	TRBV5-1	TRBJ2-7	CASSSGQGNSYEQYF	TGCGCCAGCAGCTCTGGACAGGGCAACTCCTACGAGCAGTACTTC
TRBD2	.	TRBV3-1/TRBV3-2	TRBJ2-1	CASSPIAGGRNEQFF	TGTGCCAGCAGCCCTATAGCGGGGGGACGCAATGAGCAGTTCTTC
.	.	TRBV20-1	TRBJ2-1	CSASVPGASYNEQFF	TGCAGTGCTAGTGTCCCAGGGGCCTCCTACAATGAGCAGTTCTTC
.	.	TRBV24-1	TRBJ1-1	CATSDSGTQAFF	TGTGCCACCAGTGACAGTGGGACTCAAGCTTTCTTT
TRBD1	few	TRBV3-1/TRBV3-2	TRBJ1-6	CASSPDRGDNSPLHF	TGTGCCAGCAGCCCTGACAGGGGAGATAATTCACCCCTCCACTTT
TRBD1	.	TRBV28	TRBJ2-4	CASSLHGTENIQYF	TGTGCCAGCAGTTTACACGGGACAGAAAACATTCAGTACTTC
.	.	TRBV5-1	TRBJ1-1	CASSVTGNTEAFF	TGCGCCAGCAGCGTGACAGGGAACACTGAAGCTTTCTTT
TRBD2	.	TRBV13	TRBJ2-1	CASSLGGRAGGEQFF	TGTGCCAGCAGCTTAGGTGGGAGGGCCGGTGGTGAGCAGTTCTTC
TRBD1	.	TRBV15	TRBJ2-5	CATSRGTGGETQYF	TGTGCCACCAGCAGAGGAACAGGGGGGGAGACCCAGTACTTC
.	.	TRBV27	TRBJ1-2	CASSPVGYTF	TGTGCCAGCAGTCCCGTGGGCTACACCTTC
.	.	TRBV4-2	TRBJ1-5	CASSQDSVSRNQPQHF	TGTGCCAGCAGCCAAGATTCCGTTAGCCGGAATCAGCCCCAGCATTTT
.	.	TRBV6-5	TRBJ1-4	CASGGLFGQGGKLFF	TGTGCCAGCGGGGGGTTATTCGGGCAGGGTGGAAAACTGTTTTTT
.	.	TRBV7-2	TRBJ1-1	CASSLDRNTEAFF	TGTGCCAGCAGCCTGGACAGGAACACTGAAGCTTTCTTT
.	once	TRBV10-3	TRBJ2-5	CAISESRAGETQYF	TGTGCCATCAGTGAGTCGCGGGCGGGGGAGACCCAGTACTTC
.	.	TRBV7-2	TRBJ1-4	CASSFSGGINEKLFF	TGTGCCAGCAGCTTTAGCGGAGGAATTAATGAAAAACTGTTTTTT
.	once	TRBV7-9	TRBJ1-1	CASSSPRQAFF	TGTGCCAGCAGCTCACCTAGACAAGCTTTCTTT
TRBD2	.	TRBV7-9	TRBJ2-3	CASDPGLAFDTQYF	TGTGCCAGCGATCCGGGACTAGCTTTCGATACGCAGTATTTT
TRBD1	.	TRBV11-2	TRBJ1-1	CASSSSRQGSPEAFF	TGTGCCAGCAGCTCATCTCGACAGGGGAGTCCTGAAGCTTTCTTT
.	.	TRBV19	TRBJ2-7	CASTLSGPGHAKISYEQYF	TGTGCCAGTACCTTGTCTGGTCCAGGCCACGCGAAAATCTCCTACGAGCAGTACTTC
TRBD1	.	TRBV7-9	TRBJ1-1	CASSKQGGPGTEAFF	TGTGCCAGCAGTAAACAGGGGGGGCCGGGCACTGAAGCTTTCTTT
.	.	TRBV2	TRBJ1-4	CASSAWGGATNEKLFF	TGTGCCAGCAGTGCGTGGGGAGGGGCAACTAATGAAAAACTGTTTTTT
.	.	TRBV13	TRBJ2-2	CASSLGGENTGELFF	TGTGCCAGCAGCTTAGGCGGGGAGAACACCGGGGAGCTGTTTTTT
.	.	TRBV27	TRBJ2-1	CASSSGSDNEQFF	TGTGCCAGCAGCTCCGGGAGTGACAATGAGCAGTTCTTC
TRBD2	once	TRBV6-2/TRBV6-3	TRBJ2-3	CASSRTSGGEGDTQYF	TGTGCCAGCAGCAGGACTAGCGGGGGAGAGGGAGATACGCAGTATTTT
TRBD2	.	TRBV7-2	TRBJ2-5	CASSRRVAGVETQYF	TGTGCCAGCAGCCGGAGGGTAGCGGGGGTAGAGACCCAGTACTTC
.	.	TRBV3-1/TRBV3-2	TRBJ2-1	CASSHSGRGIYNEQFF	TGTGCCAGCAGCCATTCTGGGAGAGGGATCTACAATGAGCAGTTCTTC
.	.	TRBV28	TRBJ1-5	CASSYSGPMGGQPQHF	TGTGCCAGCAGTTACTCGGGACCGATGGGAGGTCAGCCCCAGCATTTT
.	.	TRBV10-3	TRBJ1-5	CAISESEGNNQPQHF	TGTGCCATCAGTGAGTCGGAGGGAAACAATCAGCCCCAGCATTTT
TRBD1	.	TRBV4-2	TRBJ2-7	CASSPGQGRTYEQYF	TGTGCCAGCAGCCCCGGACAGGGGCGCACCTACGAGCAGTACTTC
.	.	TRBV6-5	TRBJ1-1	CASSYRVGRMNTEAFF	TGTGCCAGCAGTTACAGGGTGGGGCGAATGAACACTGAAGCTTTCTTT
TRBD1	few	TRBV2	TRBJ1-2	CASSGDRGNTF	TGTGCCAGCAGTGGGGACAGGGGGAACACCTTC
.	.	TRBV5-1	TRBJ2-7	CASSLQGLGSSYEQYF	TGCGCCAGCAGCTTACAGGGTCTTGGGAGCTCCTACGAGCAGTACTTC
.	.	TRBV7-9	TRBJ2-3	CASSLAGHTDTQYF	TGTGCCAGCAGCTTAGCGGGGCACACAGATACGCAGTATTTT
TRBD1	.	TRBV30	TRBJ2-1	CAWSVLTGGNNEQFF	TGTGCCTGGAGTGTACTGACAGGGGGGAACAATGAGCAGTTCTTC